Each of the 9 T cell receptor beta chains below was sequenced from the same sample in a study of T cells in women clearing cervical HPV infection. TCRdb keeps only in-frame clones here, not all; method: immunoSEQ multiplex PCR. The sample table sets out more than 30,000 clones. The material sequenced was blood buffy coat. The receptors here all came from a woman between 18 and 69 years old with a cervical HPV16 infection that either progressed to CIN3+ or cleared (not recorded which).

Points on this clone: The read terminates 3 residues before the CDR3 end, so the remaining end is supplied by the germline J gene. The chain is built from TRBV13 and TRBJ1-4, with a tentative D call TRBD1 (6 bases). CDR3 length: 15 amino acids. Germline CDR1 PRHDT, CDR2 FYEKMQ (reference sequence). CDR3 amino acids: CASSHEQGIISPLFF. CDR3 DNA, as far as it was read: TGTGCCAGCAGCCATGAACAGGGCATCATCTCACCA. Complete variable domain (other parts from reference TRBV13 and TRBJ1-4): AAGVIQSPRHLIKEKRETATLKCYPIPRHDTVYWYQQGPGQDPQFLISFYEKMQSDKGSIPDRFSAQQFSDYHSELNMSSLELGDSALYFCASSHEQGIISPLFFGSGTQLSVL.

Points on this clone: The CDR3 goes on 3 residues after the read ends, and that part is filled in from the germline J gene. The V call is TRBV5-6, the J call TRBJ1-2; D not certain. There are 15 residues in the CDR3. The germline CDR1 and CDR2 sequences are SGHDT and YYEEEE. CDR3 residues: CASSPIAALTYDYTF. The covered CDR3 bases are TGTGCCAGCAGTCCTATAGCGGCATTAACCTACGAC.

Regarding this clone: The read ends 3 residues early relative to the CDR3; the germline J gene fills the gap. The chain recombines TRBV6-2 or TRBV6-3 with TRBJ2-3; 8 positions match TRBD2. J was trimmed by 1 base and V by 5 bases; bases with no gene match: 8. Germline-derived CDR1 and CDR2 are MNHEY and SVGEGT. The CDR3 runs to 16 residues. The CDR3 spells CASSDGGAWGTDTQYF. The sequenced CDR3 bases are TGTGCCAGCAGTGACGGGGGGGCGTGGGGCACAGATACG.

Regarding this clone: The CDR3 end is not reached by the read, which stops 3 residues before it; the germline J gene fills it in. The chain has TRBV27 and TRBJ2-1, with D maybe TRBD2 (5 bases). This CDR3 has 17 amino acids. CDR1 is MNHEY and CDR2 is SMNVEV in the germline V gene (reference sequence). Trimming removed 2 bases from V and 0 bases from J, with 14 bases in between. The sequenced CDR3 bases are TGTGCCAGCAGTTTAACCGCAGAGGGTCTCTCCTACAATGAG. Its protein product is CASSLTAEGLSYNE. In full, the CDR3 reads CASSLTAEGLSYNEQFF.

On this clone itself: The sequenced fragment ends 3 residues before the CDR3 boundary, so the rest is inferred from the germline J gene. This rearrangement joins TRBV4-1 to TRBJ2-3; 10 bases match TRBD2. J was trimmed by 5 bases and V by 0 bases; bases with no gene match: 8. The CDR3 has 17 amino acids. CDR1 MGHRA and CDR2 YSYEKL come from the germline V gene. CDR3 amino acids: CASSQDSSGGAIDTQYF. CDR3 DNA (partial): TGCGCCAGCAGCCAAGATTCCAGCGGGGGGGCTATAGATACG.

Points on this clone: The CDR3 is cut off 3 residues early in the read; its end comes from the germline J gene. The gene calls are TRBV5-1 and TRBJ2-1, with 7 bases identical to TRBD1. The CDR3 extends over 12 amino acids. The ends lost 5 bases at V and 7 bases at J; junction bases unmatched: 3. Germline V gives CDR1 SGHRS, CDR2 YFSETQ. The CDR3 protein is CASRARGNEQFF. Partial CDR3 DNA: TGCGCCAGCAGGGCCAGGGGGAATGAG.

Concerning this clone itself: The read terminates 3 residues before the CDR3 end, so the remaining end is supplied by the germline J gene. The chain links TRBV27 to TRBJ2-3; possibly TRBD2 for D (7 bases). The CDR3 runs to 14 residues. V lost 7 bases, J lost 2 bases, and 13 bases lay in between. Germline V CDR1 and CDR2: MNHEY, SMNVEV (reference sequence). This CDR3 is CASNGGGLTDTQYF. CDR3 DNA, as far as it was read: TGTGCCAGCAACGGCGGGGGCCTCACAGATACG.

On this clone: Sequencing ends 3 residues short of the CDR3 end; the germline J gene provides the rest. The chain employs TRBV2 and TRBJ1-6; 9 positions agree with TRBD1. The CDR3 runs 15 residues. The germline CDR1 and CDR2 sequences are SNHLY and FYNNEI. With 6 bases clipped from V and 8 bases from J, the junction kept 8 bases outside the gene matches. Partial CDR3 DNA: TGTGCCAGCAGGGACTGGACAGGGGTCTATTCACCC. It encodes CASRDWTGVYSP. The full CDR3 reads CASRDWTGVYSPLHF.

Of note for this clone: The CDR3 is cut off 3 residues early in the read; its end comes from the germline J gene. The V call is TRBV5-1, the J call TRBJ2-5; D ambiguous. V was cut by 4 bases and J by 5 bases, with 15 bases left in between. Germline V CDR1 and CDR2: SGHRS, YFSETQ. The CDR3 contains 14 residues. The sequenced CDR3 bases are TGCGCCAGCAGCACCCCGGGTGACGGGGAGACC. Amino acids: CASSTPGDGET. The complete CDR3 sequence is CASSTPGDGETQYF.